This T cell receptor beta chain is from a study of beta chain features in type 1 diabetes. Regarding the study as a whole: The study found moderately but significantly shorter TCRB CDR3s in all four CD4+ subsets of Type 1 diabetes patients. Lower insertion and higher deletion counts appeared at VDJ junctions in type 1 diabetes patients.

There are a few counts of this clone. The antigen is unknown. With V trimmed by 2 bases and J by 7 bases, 4 bases remained unmatched. Germline values: CDR1 SGHTA, CDR2 FQGNSA. The CDR3 length is 15 residues. The sequenced template was cDNA made from the entire isolated RNA. Produced via immunoSEQ multiplex PCR; TCRdb's table is partial and in-frame only. The sample comprises some 130,000 clones, approximately 10% of which are singletons, and 0.65% to 0.75% rests with the top ten. Sequenced input: central memory CD4+ T cells from blood. This clonotype was sampled from a man younger than 40 with type 1 diabetes. The chain has TRBV7-2 and TRBJ1-6; 8 bases line up with TRBD1. CDR3 sequence (DNA): TGTGCCAGCAGCTTAAACCAGGGGGCGAATTCACCCCTCCACTTT. Amino acids: CASSLNQGANSPLHF.